These T cell receptor beta chains were read from a single sample in a study of T cell changes during pregnancy in multiple sclerosis. Here immunoSEQ multiplex PCR was the method, and the copy in TCRdb shows in-frame clones only, minus some. The table has around 30,000 clones, around 90% seen once. The sample here was CD8+ T cells from peripheral blood mononuclear cells, taken in the third trimester of pregnancy. Receptors originate from a female donor with multiple sclerosis, enrolled in a pregnancy study. CDR3s include the opening cysteine and the closing phenylalanine or tryptophan. A D gene is named only where the DNA matches it firmly. Only part of the rows carry a size: once, few, many, or a class if the clone is expanded.

V gene: TRBV9; D gene: .; J gene: TRBJ2-1; clone size: .; CDR3 DNA: TGTGCCAGCAACAGGGCGGACGACAATGAGCAGTTCTTC; CDR3 protein: CASNRADDNEQFF
V gene: TRBV9; D gene: TRBD1; J gene: TRBJ1-2; clone size: .; CDR3 DNA: TGTGCCAGCAGGGGACAGCGAGACTATGGCTACACCTTC; CDR3 protein: CASRGQRDYGYTF
V gene: TRBV9; D gene: TRBD2; J gene: TRBJ2-5; clone size: .; CDR3 DNA: TGTGCCAGCAGCGTAGGAAGCGGGGTGTTGTACTTC; CDR3 protein: CASSVGSGVLYF
V gene: TRBV4-1; D gene: TRBD1; J gene: TRBJ1-1; clone size: .; CDR3 DNA: TGCGCCAGCAGCCAAGCTAGGACAGGGGAGACTGAAGCTTTCTTT; CDR3 protein: CASSQARTGETEAFF
V gene: TRBV5-3; D gene: TRBD2; J gene: TRBJ2-5; clone size: medium-sized; CDR3 DNA: TGTGCCAGAAGCCGGGGGGACTCGGAGACCCAGTACTTC; CDR3 protein: CARSRGDSETQYF
V gene: TRBV9; D gene: .; J gene: TRBJ1-3; clone size: .; CDR3 DNA: TGTGCCAGCAGCGTCGGGGATCGTTCGGGAAACACCATATATTTT; CDR3 protein: CASSVGDRSGNTIYF
V gene: TRBV5-6; D gene: .; J gene: TRBJ1-5; clone size: .; CDR3 DNA: TGTGCCAGCAGCTTGGCCGGGAATCAGCCCCAGCATTTT; CDR3 protein: CASSLAGNQPQHF
V gene: TRBV4-1; D gene: TRBD1; J gene: TRBJ1-2; clone size: .; CDR3 DNA: TGCGCCAGCAGCCAATTTAATACAGGGGGCAATGGCTACACCTTC; CDR3 protein: CASSQFNTGGNGYTF
V gene: TRBV11-2; D gene: .; J gene: TRBJ1-1; clone size: .; CDR3 DNA: TGTGCCAGCAGCTTAGAAGGGGCAGGGTCTGAAGCTTTCTTT; CDR3 protein: CASSLEGAGSEAFF
V gene: TRBV7-9; D gene: .; J gene: TRBJ2-7; clone size: .; CDR3 DNA: TGTGCCAGCAGACCCCAGGGTCCCTCCAGCTCCTACGAGCAGTACTTC; CDR3 protein: CASRPQGPSSSYEQYF
V gene: TRBV29-1; D gene: .; J gene: TRBJ1-2; clone size: once; CDR3 DNA: TGCAGCGTGGTAGACCTAGGACAGCCCCCGTATGGCTACACCTTC; CDR3 protein: CSVVDLGQPPYGYTF
V gene: TRBV4-1; D gene: .; J gene: TRBJ2-7; clone size: .; CDR3 DNA: TGCGCCAGCAGCCAAGAAAGGGGCAGCAACTACGAGCAGTACTTC; CDR3 protein: CASSQERGSNYEQYF
V gene: TRBV19; D gene: TRBD1; J gene: TRBJ2-5; clone size: .; CDR3 DNA: TGTGCCGGGACAGACGGAGAGACCCAGTACTTC; CDR3 protein: CAGTDGETQYF
V gene: TRBV15; D gene: .; J gene: TRBJ1-4; clone size: .; CDR3 DNA: TGTGCCACCAGCAGAGATCAAGGTGGGGAGTGGGGTGAAAAACTGTTTTTT; CDR3 protein: CATSRDQGGEWGEKLFF
V gene: TRBV19; D gene: .; J gene: TRBJ1-1; clone size: .; CDR3 DNA: TGTGCCAGTAGTATGTCCCTCTACACTGAAGCTTTCTTT; CDR3 protein: CASSMSLYTEAFF
V gene: TRBV28; D gene: .; J gene: TRBJ1-5; clone size: .; CDR3 DNA: TGTGCCAGCAGTTCCGGGACACCTAATCAGCCCCAGCATTTT; CDR3 protein: CASSSGTPNQPQHF
V gene: TRBV6-5; D gene: .; J gene: TRBJ2-1; clone size: once; CDR3 DNA: TGTGCCAGCAGTTACCTGCCAGATAAGCAGTTCTTC; CDR3 protein: CASSYLPDKQFF
V gene: TRBV4-1; D gene: .; J gene: TRBJ2-3; clone size: .; CDR3 DNA: TGCGCCAGCAGCCAAGATCCCAGCGGAACATCCACAGATACGCAGTATTTT; CDR3 protein: CASSQDPSGTSTDTQYF
V gene: TRBV7-3; D gene: .; J gene: TRBJ2-4; clone size: .; CDR3 DNA: TGTGCCAGCAGCTTATACGGGTCGGATGTACCCGAGGCCAAAAACATTCAGTACTTC; CDR3 protein: CASSLYGSDVPEAKNIQYF
V gene: TRBV30; D gene: TRBD2; J gene: TRBJ2-1; clone size: few; CDR3 DNA: TGTGCCTGTGGACTAGCGGAGTACAATGAGCAGTTCTTC; CDR3 protein: CACGLAEYNEQFF
V gene: TRBV6-5; D gene: TRBD1; J gene: TRBJ2-7; clone size: .; CDR3 DNA: TGTGCCTGCAGGACAGGGGAAGGCGAGCAGTACTTC; CDR3 protein: CACRTGEGEQYF
V gene: TRBV7-9; D gene: TRBD1; J gene: TRBJ2-1; clone size: .; CDR3 DNA: TGTGCCAGCGGATGGGGACAGGGGGCCGTTGAGCAGTTCTTC; CDR3 protein: CASGWGQGAVEQFF
V gene: TRBV6-1; D gene: .; J gene: TRBJ1-1; clone size: many; CDR3 DNA: TGTGCCAACCAGGACAGTATGAACACTGAAGCTTTCTTT; CDR3 protein: CANQDSMNTEAFF
V gene: TRBV10-3; D gene: .; J gene: TRBJ2-7; clone size: .; CDR3 DNA: TGTGCCATCAGTGAACCACCGGGCGAGCAGTACTTC; CDR3 protein: CAISEPPGEQYF
V gene: TRBV13; D gene: .; J gene: TRBJ1-2; clone size: .; CDR3 DNA: TGTGCCAGCAGCGTCCCGGCAGGGAACTATGGCTACACCTTC; CDR3 protein: CASSVPAGNYGYTF
V gene: TRBV7-9; D gene: .; J gene: TRBJ2-3; clone size: .; CDR3 DNA: TGTGCCAGCAGCCCCGCCGGCGGGTCCCGGACAGATACGCAGTATTTT; CDR3 protein: CASSPAGGSRTDTQYF
V gene: TRBV5-6; D gene: .; J gene: TRBJ1-4; clone size: .; CDR3 DNA: TGTGCCAGCAGCTTGGGGACGGGGGAAAAACTGTTTTTT; CDR3 protein: CASSLGTGEKLFF
V gene: TRBV27; D gene: TRBD1; J gene: TRBJ1-4; clone size: few; CDR3 DNA: TGTGCCAGCAGGCCCATCGGGACAGCTAATGAAAAACTGTTTTTT; CDR3 protein: CASRPIGTANEKLFF
V gene: TRBV6-4; D gene: TRBD1; J gene: TRBJ2-1; clone size: .; CDR3 DNA: TGTGCCAGCAGTGACTCGACAGGGGTAGGTGAGCAGTTCTTC; CDR3 protein: CASSDSTGVGEQFF
V gene: TRBV4-3; D gene: TRBD2; J gene: TRBJ2-1; clone size: .; CDR3 DNA: TGCGCCAGCAGCCAAGATCGCGGCGGGGGGGCCGCTGAGCAGTTCTTC; CDR3 protein: CASSQDRGGGAAEQFF
V gene: TRBV5-8; D gene: TRBD1; J gene: TRBJ2-2; clone size: .; CDR3 DNA: TGTGCCAGCAGTTACAGACAGGGGGCGGACACCGGGGAGCTGTTTTTT; CDR3 protein: CASSYRQGADTGELFF
V gene: TRBV5-5; D gene: .; J gene: TRBJ1-5; clone size: .; CDR3 DNA: TGTGCCAGCAGCTTAACAGGGTCAGGTCAGCCCCAGCATTTT; CDR3 protein: CASSLTGSGQPQHF
V gene: TRBV7-8; D gene: TRBD2; J gene: TRBJ2-7; clone size: .; CDR3 DNA: TGTGCCAGCAGCCCGGGGGGGCCCTCCTACGAGCAGTACTTC; CDR3 protein: CASSPGGPSYEQYF
V gene: TRBV9; D gene: TRBD2; J gene: TRBJ2-7; clone size: .; CDR3 DNA: TGTGCCAGCAGCGCTGCGGGGGTTCCGGGCTACGAGCAGTACTTC; CDR3 protein: CASSAAGVPGYEQYF
V gene: TRBV4-1; D gene: TRBD2; J gene: TRBJ2-1; clone size: .; CDR3 DNA: TGCGCCAGCAGCCCTACTAGCGGGGGCTACAATGAGCAGTTCTTC; CDR3 protein: CASSPTSGGYNEQFF
V gene: TRBV6-5; D gene: TRBD2; J gene: TRBJ2-5; clone size: .; CDR3 DNA: TGTGCCAGCAGAGAAGCGGGGGTGGGCCAGACCCAGTACTTC; CDR3 protein: CASREAGVGQTQYF
V gene: TRBV19; D gene: TRBD2; J gene: TRBJ2-5; clone size: .; CDR3 DNA: TGTGCCAGTAGCTCCGGGACTACTGAGACCCAGTACTTC; CDR3 protein: CASSSGTTETQYF
V gene: TRBV7-6; D gene: TRBD1; J gene: TRBJ2-7; clone size: once; CDR3 DNA: TGTGCCAGCAGCCCGACAGGGAACGAGCAGTACTTC; CDR3 protein: CASSPTGNEQYF
V gene: TRBV13; D gene: .; J gene: TRBJ2-7; clone size: .; CDR3 DNA: TGTGCCAGCAGCTGGGGACGGGAGTACGAGCAGTACTTC; CDR3 protein: CASSWGREYEQYF
V gene: TRBV13; D gene: TRBD2; J gene: TRBJ2-5; clone size: .; CDR3 DNA: TGTGCCAGCAGCTTGGGTGGACTAGCGGAAGAGACCCAGTACTTC; CDR3 protein: CASSLGGLAEETQYF
V gene: TRBV5-1; D gene: TRBD1; J gene: TRBJ1-5; clone size: .; CDR3 DNA: TGCGCCAGCAGCCCATGGACAGGGAGCAATCAGCCCCAGCATTTT; CDR3 protein: CASSPWTGSNQPQHF
V gene: TRBV4-3; D gene: .; J gene: TRBJ1-5; clone size: .; CDR3 DNA: TGCGCCAGCAGCCAAGATGGACTAGAGAATCAGCCCCAGCATTTT; CDR3 protein: CASSQDGLENQPQHF
V gene: TRBV6-5; D gene: .; J gene: TRBJ2-2; clone size: .; CDR3 DNA: TGTGCCAGCAGTTACGTGTCAGGCTACACCGGGGAGCTGTTTTTT; CDR3 protein: CASSYVSGYTGELFF
V gene: TRBV27; D gene: .; J gene: TRBJ1-4; clone size: .; CDR3 DNA: TGTGCCAGCAGTTTGAGAGGGCTTGGGGAAAAACTGTTTTTT; CDR3 protein: CASSLRGLGEKLFF
V gene: TRBV7-6; D gene: TRBD2; J gene: TRBJ2-3; clone size: .; CDR3 DNA: TGTGCCAGCAGCTGGGGAGAGCGGGGTCGGGGAGATACGCAGTATTTT; CDR3 protein: CASSWGERGRGDTQYF
V gene: TRBV6-5; D gene: .; J gene: TRBJ1-3; clone size: .; CDR3 DNA: TGTGCCAGCAGCCGGGTTTCTGGAAACACCATATATTTT; CDR3 protein: CASSRVSGNTIYF
V gene: TRBV19; D gene: .; J gene: TRBJ1-2; clone size: .; CDR3 DNA: TGTGCCAGTAGTATCGCAACGGGTGGGTATGGCTACACCTTC; CDR3 protein: CASSIATGGYGYTF
V gene: TRBV27; D gene: TRBD2; J gene: TRBJ2-1; clone size: .; CDR3 DNA: TGTGCCAGCAGTGTGGTCGGGGGGGTTTACAATGAGCAGTTCTTC; CDR3 protein: CASSVVGGVYNEQFF
V gene: TRBV7-9; D gene: .; J gene: TRBJ1-6; clone size: .; CDR3 DNA: TGTGCCAGCAGCCCCTCCCAGAGGGTTGGATCACCCCTCCACTTT; CDR3 protein: CASSPSQRVGSPLHF
V gene: TRBV4-2; D gene: TRBD2; J gene: TRBJ2-2; clone size: few; CDR3 DNA: TGTGCCAGCAGTCTAATAGCGGGGGGTACCGGGGAGCTGTTTTTT; CDR3 protein: CASSLIAGGTGELFF
V gene: TRBV5-1; D gene: TRBD1; J gene: TRBJ1-1; clone size: .; CDR3 DNA: TGCGCCAGCAGCACCTGGACAGGGGGGGACACTGAAGCTTTCTTT; CDR3 protein: CASSTWTGGDTEAFF
V gene: TRBV27; D gene: .; J gene: TRBJ2-7; clone size: .; CDR3 DNA: TGTGCCAGCAGTTTATCTGGACAATCCTACGAGCAGTACTTC; CDR3 protein: CASSLSGQSYEQYF
V gene: TRBV6-4; D gene: .; J gene: TRBJ2-3; clone size: .; CDR3 DNA: TGTGCCAGCAGTCCGACTCGCACAGATACGCAGTATTTT; CDR3 protein: CASSPTRTDTQYF
V gene: TRBV5-5; D gene: .; J gene: TRBJ2-2; clone size: .; CDR3 DNA: TGTGCCAGCAGCTTGCAACAGGGCACCGGGGAGCTGTTTTTT; CDR3 protein: CASSLQQGTGELFF
V gene: TRBV4-1; D gene: .; J gene: TRBJ2-1; clone size: .; CDR3 DNA: TGCGCCAGCAGCCAATCGTCCTACAATGAGCAGTTCTTC; CDR3 protein: CASSQSSYNEQFF